This passage covers 32 T cell receptor beta chains from one sample sequenced in a study of PD-1 blockade in classical Hodgkin lymphoma. TCRdb keeps only in-frame clones here, not all; method: immunoSEQ multiplex PCR. The sample has about 32,000 clones; around 89% are singletons. As for time point: newly diagnosed, previously untreated cHL patient sample. Investigators isolated CD4+ T cells from thawed PBMCs through magnetic negative selection. The sample was CD4+ T cells from blood. These TCRs come from a human donor with classical Hodgkin lymphoma.

This chain connects TRBV7-9 to TRBJ2-1; no firm D call. The germline V gene has CDR1 SEHNR and CDR2 FQNEAQ (reference sequence). Deletions cut 2 bases from V and 6 bases from J, with 8 bases between. CDR3 length: 13 amino acids. This chain's CDR3 is CASSLIRVNEQFF. The CDR3 nucleotides read TGTGCCAGCAGCTTAATTAGAGTCAATGAGCAGTTCTTC. The whole variable domain, remainder taken from reference TRBV7-9 and TRBJ2-1, is DTGVSQNPRHKITKRGQNVTFRCDPISEHNRLYWYRQTLGQGPEFLTYFQNEAQLEKSRLLSDRFSAERPKGSFSTLEIQRTEQGDSAMYLCASSLIRVNEQFFGPGTRLTVL.

The V gene is TRBV5-1, the J gene TRBJ2-7; 9 positions match TRBD2. The germline gives CDR1 SGHRS, CDR2 YFSETQ. The CDR3 runs 17 residues. Trimming removed 0 bases from V and 2 bases from J; junction bases left unmatched: 9. CDR3 protein: CASSLVPSGIPTYEQYF. The DNA of the CDR3 is TGCGCCAGCAGCTTGGTTCCTAGCGGGATCCCTACCTACGAGCAGTACTTC.

This clone appeared a single time. The chain uses TRBV18 and TRBJ2-1; D remains unclear. Germline CDR1 KGHSH, CDR2 LQKENI. The V gene lost 4 bases and the J gene lost 3 bases, with 10 bases spanning the gap. The CDR3 covers 14 residues. The CDR3 sequence is CASSHAENYNEQFF. The DNA for the CDR3 is TGTGCCAGCTCACACGCGGAGAACTACAATGAGCAGTTCTTC.

The chain has TRBV7-2 and TRBJ2-3, with 9 bases matching TRBD2. Per the germline V gene, CDR1 is SGHTA and CDR2 is FQGNSA. This CDR3 is built from 16 residues. With 5 bases clipped from V and 0 bases from J, the junction kept 6 bases outside the gene matches. As DNA, the CDR3 is TGTGCCAGCAGCCCCCAGACTAGCGGAAGCACAGATACGCAGTATTTT. Translated: CASSPQTSGSTDTQYF. The full variable domain, rest sourced from reference TRBV7-2 and TRBJ2-3, is GAGVSQSPSNKVTEKGKDVELRCDPISGHTALYWYRQSLGQGLEFLIYFQGNSAPDKSGLPSDRFSAERTGGSVSTLTIQRTQQEDSAVYLCASSPQTSGSTDTQYFGPGTRLTVL.

Comments on this clone: One end of the junction does not line up with germline, which may come from a read error. The gene calls are TRBV6-1 and TRBJ1-2; the match to TRBD1 covers 7 bases. This CDR3 region has 16 residues. Germline CDR1 and CDR2: MNHNS and SASEGT. The CDR3 DNA follows: TGTGCCAGCAGGGAAGGACAGGCGGTAGACCTATCTGGCTACACCTTC. As protein: CASREGQAVDLSGYTF.

The chain links TRBV18 to TRBJ2-1; 7 bases line up with TRBD1. The CDR3 covers 14 residues. V was pared by 6 bases and J by 5 bases, with 7 bases of the junction left unmatched. Germline CDR1 KGHSH, CDR2 LQKENI. CDR3 amino acids: CASSRRDSNNEQFF. The CDR3 DNA reads TGTGCCAGCTCCCGCCGGGACAGCAACAATGAGCAGTTCTTC.

The rearrangement links TRBV10-3 to TRBJ1-1; TRBD1 agrees at 9 bases. The V and J ends lost 4 bases and 4 bases, in that order; junction bases with no gene match: 4. CDR1 is ENHRY, CDR2 SYGVKD, per germline. CDR3 length: 14 amino acids. The CDR3 sequence: CAISGDRAGTEAFF. DNA for the CDR3: TGTGCCATCAGTGGGGACAGGGCCGGCACTGAAGCTTTCTTT.

The chain couples TRBV7-3 to TRBJ2-3; no definite D call. This CDR3 has 15 amino acids. Trimming took off 5 bases at V and 4 bases at J, with 16 bases between the two ends. Germline CDR1 SGHTA, CDR2 FQGTGA. The CDR3 spells CASSHGPPPPDTQYF. CDR3 nucleotides: TGTGCCAGCAGCCACGGACCTCCCCCACCAGATACGCAGTATTTT.

CDR3 coding DNA: TGTGCCAGCAGTAGGACTAGCGGGAGGCCGAGCACAGATACGCAGTATTTT. It codes for CASSRTSGRPSTDTQYF. The V call is TRBV28, the J call TRBJ2-3, with TRBD2 matching over 14 bases. The CDR3 length is 17 residues. V shed 5 bases and J 0 bases; nucleotides not matched to a gene: 4. Per the germline V gene, CDR1 is MDHEN and CDR2 is SYDVKM.

This clone occurred a few times. The V and J genes are TRBV29-1 and TRBJ1-5; TRBD1 agrees at 7 bases. CDR3 length: 14 residues. J was trimmed by 5 bases and V by 7 bases; bases with no gene match: 11. Germline V gene data show CDR1 as SQVTM and CDR2 as ANQGSEA. The CDR3 bases are TGCAGCGCCTCGGCCGGGACAGCAGATCAGCCCCAGCATTTT. The encoded protein is CSASAGTADQPQHF.

CDR3 loop: CASRDSRNQPQHF. As DNA, the CDR3 is TGTGCCAGCCGGGACAGCCGCAATCAGCCCCAGCATTTT. The chain joins TRBV6-1 to TRBJ1-5; 7 bases agree with TRBD1. V dropped 8 bases and J dropped 2; count of bases not matched to a gene: 3. This CDR3 is 13 amino acids long. The V gene's germline CDR1 is MNHNS and CDR2 SASEGT.

J is TRBJ2-1 and V is TRBV7-8; 13 positions match TRBD2. The CDR3 has 15 residues. The V segment lost 5 bases and the J segment 8 bases; nucleotides outside the gene matches: 6. CDR1 and CDR2 (germline): SGHVS, FQNEAQ. The CDR3 DNA sequence: TGTGCCAGCAGCGTTCGACTAGCGGGAGGCTATGAGCAGTTCTTC. It codes for CASSVRLAGGYEQFF.

The rearrangement links TRBV9 to TRBJ2-6, with D possibly TRBD2 on 7 matching bases. The CDR3 is 18 amino acids. Germline CDR1 SGDLS, CDR2 YYNGEE. V gave up 3 bases and J gave up 2 bases, with 18 bases separating them. The CDR3 here is CASSGSWGGQAGANVLTF. CDR3 DNA: TGTGCCAGCAGCGGCTCTTGGGGGGGCCAGGCTGGGGCCAACGTCCTGACTTTC.

The rearrangement uses TRBV29-1 and TRBJ1-2; the D gene is possibly TRBD1 (6 bases). This CDR3 spans 12 amino acids. The germline CDR1 and CDR2 sequences are SQVTM and ANQGSEA. Trimming left V 6 bases short and J 4 bases short, with 12 bases between. Here the CDR3 reads CSVGGAGYGYTF. The CDR3 DNA reads as TGCAGCGTAGGGGGGGCAGGCTATGGCTACACCTTC. The complete variable domain, with remaining parts taken from reference TRBV29-1 and TRBJ1-2, reads SAVISQKPSRDICQRGTSLTIQCQVDSQVTMMFWYRQQPGQSLTLIATANQGSEATYESGFVIDKFPISRPNLTFSTLTVSNMSPEDSSIYLCSVGGAGYGYTFGSGTRLTVV.

The chain is built from TRBV5-4 and TRBJ1-2; TRBD1 matches 8 bases. CDR3 length: 16 residues. Germline trimming cut 0 bases from V and 0 bases from J; bases unmatched to any gene: 4. CDR1 SGHNT and CDR2 YYREEE come from the germline V gene (reference sequence). This CDR3 is CASSLVPGGPNYGYTF. DNA for the CDR3: TGTGCCAGCAGCTTGGTCCCAGGGGGCCCTAACTATGGCTACACCTTC.

V gene TRBV30 combines with J gene TRBJ2-7; 7 bases fit TRBD1. CDR3 size: 15 residues. V gave up 3 bases and J gave up 2 bases; unmatched junction bases: 10. Germline CDR1 GTSNPN, CDR2 SVGIG (reference sequence). The chain's CDR3 is CAWRPTGTLAYEQYV. CDR3 sequence (DNA): TGTGCCTGGAGACCGACAGGGACCCTCGCCTACGAGCAGTACGTC.

V and J are TRBV28 and TRBJ1-2, with 8 bases identical to TRBD1. The germline V gene has CDR1 MDHEN and CDR2 SYDVKM. This CDR3 contains 12 residues. V gave up 7 bases and J gave up 8 bases; unmatched junction bases: 6. The CDR3 spells CASTRQGLGYTF. Written as DNA, the CDR3 is TGTGCCAGCACTCGACAGGGGCTAGGCTACACCTTC.

The V gene is TRBV23-1, the J gene TRBJ1-3; D perhaps matches TRBD1 (5 bases). TRBV23-1 qualifies as an ORF whose function is uncertain. Trimming shortened V by 0 bases and J by 7 bases, and 19 bases separated the two germline ends. This CDR3 is 17 amino acids long. CDR3 DNA: TGCGCCAGCAGTCAATCGGGGGGGGTAGGTTCATCGAACACCATATATTTT. Translated: CASSQSGGVGSSNTIYF.

The chain combines TRBV18 with TRBJ2-1, with D possibly called TRBD1 or TRBD2 (7 bases each). This CDR3 contains 18 residues. The V gene lost 0 bases and the J gene lost 5 bases, with 20 bases spanning the gap. Germline CDR1 is KGHSH and CDR2 is LQKENI. The CDR3 sequence: CASSPPTGRGPSNNEQFF. CDR3 nucleotide sequence: TGTGCCAGCTCACCACCGACAGGGCGGGGGCCTTCTAACAATGAGCAGTTCTTC.

The J gene is TRBJ2-5, the V gene TRBV7-7, with 8 bases that match TRBD1. The CDR3 has 14 residues. V shed 4 bases and J 2 bases; nucleotides not matched to a gene: 3. Looked up from germline, CDR1 is SSHAT and CDR2 is FNYEAQ (reference sequence). CDR3 sequence (DNA): TGTGCCAGCAGCTCAGGGGGCCCTCAAGAGACCCAGTACTTC. Amino acid sequence: CASSSGGPQETQYF.

This clone occurred once. V is TRBV5-1 and J is TRBJ1-4, with TRBD1 identical over 9 bases. With V trimmed by 4 bases and J by 3 bases, 4 bases remained unmatched. The length of the CDR3 is 15 residues. Germline CDR1 is SGHRS and CDR2 is YFSETQ. This CDR3 reads CASSATGGPNEKLFF. The CDR3 coding sequence is TGCGCCAGCAGCGCCACAGGGGGCCCTAATGAAAAACTGTTTTTT.

The V gene is TRBV28, the J gene TRBJ1-2, with 11 bases lining up with TRBD1. The CDR3 runs to 15 residues. Unmatched junction bases numbered 6, after V lost 5 bases and J lost 4 bases. CDR1 and CDR2 from the germline V gene are MDHEN and SYDVKM. The CDR3 sequence is CASSPPGQGVYGYTF. DNA for the CDR3: TGTGCCAGCAGTCCCCCGGGACAGGGGGTCTATGGCTACACCTTC.

J is TRBJ2-7 and V is TRBV29-1; D unclear. CDR1 and CDR2 from the germline V gene are SQVTM and ANQGSEA. V lost 4 bases and J 3 bases, leaving 13 bases between the germline ends. CDR3 length: 13 amino acids. The CDR3 coding sequence is TGCAGCGTTGCCGTGACACAAGGCTACGAGCAGTACTTC. Its translation: CSVAVTQGYEQYF.

The chain carries TRBV18 and TRBJ1-2, with 9 bases aligning to TRBD1. Germline CDR1 KGHSH, CDR2 LQKENI. V gave up 0 bases and J gave up 4 bases; unmatched junction bases: 6. The CDR3 loop spans 16 amino acids. The CDR3: CASSPPGQGWIYGYTF. Written as DNA, the CDR3 is TGTGCCAGCTCACCACCGGGACAGGGTTGGATCTATGGCTACACCTTC.

The rearrangement uses TRBV25-1 and TRBJ1-2; D ambiguous. This CDR3 region has 11 residues. Germline CDR1 reads MGHDK; CDR2 reads SYGVNS. Between the trimmed V and J ends, which lost 6 bases and 4 bases, there was a span of 6 bases. The CDR3 DNA follows: TGTGCCAGCAGGAACAGCTATGGCTACACCTTC. It translates to CASRNSYGYTF.

This clone was observed once. The chain carries TRBV7-9 and TRBJ2-2, with TRBD2 matching over 10 bases. Germline CDR1 and CDR2: SEHNR and FQNEAQ (reference sequence). This CDR3 spans 17 amino acids. Germline trimming cut 3 bases from V and 0 bases from J; bases unmatched to any gene: 4. This chain's CDR3 is CASSLAGLAANTGELFF. In nucleotides, the CDR3 is TGTGCCAGCAGCTTGGCCGGACTAGCGGCGAACACCGGGGAGCTGTTTTTT.

This chain uses TRBV7-9 with TRBJ1-1; no clear D gene. V gave up 5 bases and J gave up 5 bases, with 15 bases separating them. The CDR3 is made up of 14 amino acids. The germline V gene encodes CDR1 SEHNR and CDR2 FQNEAQ (reference sequence). Here the CDR3 reads CASSVSSLRTEAFF. In DNA form, the CDR3 reads TGTGCCAGCAGCGTTAGTTCCCTCCGAACTGAAGCTTTCTTT.

The V and J genes are TRBV7-6 and TRBJ2-3; D may be TRBD1 (6 bases). The V gene lost 3 bases and the J gene lost 5 bases, with 9 bases spanning the gap. The CDR3 runs 13 residues. In germline, CDR1 is SGHVS, CDR2 FNYEAQ. The CDR3 coding sequence is TGTGCCAGCAGCTTGGGGGCGAAAGATACGCAGTATTTT. It yields the protein CASSLGAKDTQYF.

This clone turned up a few times. The chain is built from TRBV19 and TRBJ1-5, with TRBD1 matching over 7 bases. This CDR3 is 13 amino acids long. The germline CDR1 and CDR2 sequences are LNHDA and SQIVND (reference sequence). Trimming cost V 7 bases and J 5 bases; bases outside gene matches: 5. This chain's CDR3 is CASNRGRDQPQHF. The CDR3 DNA is TGTGCCAGTAACAGGGGTAGGGATCAGCCCCAGCATTTT.

V is TRBV6-6 and J is TRBJ1-1; the D gene is possibly TRBD1 (6 bases). CDR1 MNHNY and CDR2 SVGAGI come from the germline V gene (reference sequence). Between the trimmed V and J ends, which lost 2 bases and 3 bases, there was a span of 10 bases. This CDR3 region has 14 residues. CDR3 DNA sequence: TGTGCCAGCAGTTACGGCCAGGGGCACACTGAAGCTTTCTTT. It codes for CASSYGQGHTEAFF.

The J gene is TRBJ2-1, the V gene TRBV5-1; TRBD2 agrees at 7 bases. This CDR3 has 17 residues. Trimming at V came to 0 bases and at J to 4 bases, leaving 10 bases not matched to a gene. Per germline, CDR1 SGHRS and CDR2 YFSETQ. The CDR3 nucleotides read TGCGCCAGCAGCTTGGACTTTCTAGGACTAGAGTACAATGAGCAGTTCTTC. This translates into CASSLDFLGLEYNEQFF.

The chain has TRBV27 and TRBJ1-2, with 8 bases aligning to TRBD1. This CDR3 spans 16 amino acids. The V gene end was trimmed by 6 bases and the J gene end by 0 bases; junction bases not matched to a gene: 9. CDR1 MNHEY and CDR2 SMNVEV come from the germline V gene (reference sequence). The CDR3 nucleotides read TGTGCCAGCAGGCAGACAGGGGCCAATGCTAACTATGGCTACACCTTC. It is translated as CASRQTGANANYGYTF.